A selection of T cell receptor beta chains follows, all from one sample in a study of OX40 agonist ivuxolimab in advanced cancers. Repertoires were generated with immunoSEQ multiplex PCR, while TCRdb's copy carries only in-frame clones and drops some. In the table there are around 38,000 clones, nearly 80% of which are singletons. The sample was CD4+ or CD8+ T cells sorted from blood, taken in a trial of the OX40 agonist ivuxolimab. The receptors originated from an adult with an advanced solid tumor such as melanoma, head and neck, liver or kidney cancer. Both conserved end residues are part of each CDR3. A D gene is named only where the DNA matches it firmly. A clone size is listed for some rows: how often the clone was seen (once, few, many), or a class if it is expanded.

D gene,clone size,V gene,J gene,CDR3 protein,CDR3 DNA
-,-,TRBV6-1,TRBJ2-3,CATYRESTDTQYF,TGTGCCACCTACAGGGAAAGCACAGATACGCAGTATTTT
TRBD2,-,TRBV11-2,TRBJ2-2,CASSPGLAAITGELFF,TGTGCCAGCAGCCCCGGACTAGCGGCCATTACCGGGGAGCTGTTTTTT
-,-,TRBV6-1,TRBJ1-5,CASSEHLWGSNQPQHF,TGTGCCAGCAGTGAGCATCTCTGGGGAAGCAATCAGCCCCAGCATTTT
-,-,TRBV6-4,TRBJ1-1,CAINPRLGRYTEAFF,TGTGCCATCAATCCCCGTCTCGGCAGGTACACTGAAGCTTTCTTT
-,-,TRBV19,TRBJ1-1,CASSQTGPVDAFF,TGTGCCAGTAGTCAAACAGGTCCGGTTGATGCTTTCTTT
-,-,TRBV4-1,TRBJ1-4,CASSQGVWRTNEKLFF,TGCGCCAGCAGCCAAGGAGTGTGGAGAACTAATGAAAAACTGTTTTTT
TRBD1,-,TRBV30,TRBJ2-3,CACRTGVTDTQYF,TGTGCCTGTCGGACAGGGGTGACAGATACGCAGTATTTT
-,-,TRBV27,TRBJ1-1,CASSNPQSGNTEAFF,TGTGCCAGCAGTAACCCCCAGTCGGGGAACACTGAAGCTTTCTTT
TRBD1,-,TRBV10-3,TRBJ2-7,CAISELPSDRASSYEQYF,TGTGCCATCAGTGAGCTCCCGTCAGACAGGGCGAGCTCCTACGAGCAGTACTTC
-,-,TRBV6-6,TRBJ1-1,CASSYDEAEAFF,TGTGCCAGCAGTTACGATGAGGCTGAAGCTTTCTTT
-,few,TRBV4-1,TRBJ1-1,CASSQQYEATEAFF,TGCGCCAGCAGCCAACAGTATGAAGCAACTGAAGCTTTCTTT
-,-,TRBV30,TRBJ2-7,CAWGGVGTLREQYF,TGTGCCTGGGGAGGAGTGGGGACCCTACGAGAGCAGTACTTC
-,-,TRBV28,TRBJ2-7,CASISTGTQTYEQYF,TGTGCCAGCATCAGTACAGGGACGCAAACCTACGAGCAGTACTTC
-,-,TRBV2,TRBJ2-7,CASSAVDYEQYF,TGTGCCAGCAGCGCAGTAGATTACGAGCAGTACTTC
-,-,TRBV18,TRBJ2-2,CASSLPSGELFF,TGTGCCAGCTCTTTACCCTCCGGGGAGCTGTTTTTT
-,-,TRBV5-6,TRBJ2-7,CASSLQRPRLGLEQYF,TGTGCCAGCAGCTTGCAACGCCCGCGACTAGGGCTCGAGCAGTACTTC
TRBD2,-,TRBV28,TRBJ2-3,CASTEREGMGDTQYF,TGTGCCAGCACCGAGCGGGAGGGGATGGGAGATACGCAGTATTTT
-,-,TRBV7-6,TRBJ2-5,CASSLDGILGTQYF,TGTGCCAGCAGCTTAGACGGCATACTGGGGACCCAGTACTTC
TRBD1,-,TRBV19,TRBJ2-5,CASSSRDRGVKETQYF,TGTGCCAGTAGTAGCCGGGACAGGGGCGTCAAAGAGACCCAGTACTTC
TRBD1,-,TRBV5-6,TRBJ1-1,CASSFYRGNTEAFF,TGTGCCAGCAGCTTCTACAGGGGGAACACTGAAGCTTTCTTT
-,-,TRBV6-6,TRBJ1-1,CASSPGLLFEAFF,TGTGCCAGCAGCCCTGGACTTCTGTTTGAAGCTTTCTTT
-,-,TRBV9,TRBJ1-1,CASSSIAGGSEAFF,TGTGCCAGCAGCTCCATCGCGGGAGGGTCGGAAGCTTTCTTT
-,-,TRBV28,TRBJ2-2,CASVQVNTGELFF,TGTGCCAGCGTCCAAGTCAACACCGGGGAGCTGTTTTTT
-,-,TRBV28,TRBJ2-3,CASSTQGAGTDTQYF,TGTGCCAGCAGTACCCAGGGAGCCGGCACAGATACGCAGTATTTT
TRBD2,-,TRBV29-1,TRBJ2-1,CSVSGLAGGLGDEQFF,TGCAGCGTCTCCGGACTAGCGGGGGGGCTGGGTGATGAGCAGTTCTTC
-,-,TRBV7-8,TRBJ2-7,CASGLQGRRDEQYF,TGTGCCAGCGGCCTACAGGGTCGGCGCGACGAGCAGTACTTC
-,-,TRBV6-5,TRBJ1-4,CASSYLKTSRNEKLFF,TGTGCCAGCAGTTACCTAAAGACCTCTCGTAATGAAAAACTGTTTTTT
-,-,TRBV6-5,TRBJ1-5,CASRSEAAGNQPQHF,TGTGCCAGCAGGTCAGAGGCCGCTGGCAATCAGCCCCAGCATTTT
-,once,TRBV15,TRBJ2-1,CATSRSAGEQFF,TGTGCCACCAGCAGATCCGCAGGCGAGCAGTTCTTC
TRBD2,-,TRBV6-1,TRBJ2-3,CASSEASGRLTDTQYF,TGTGCCAGCAGTGAAGCTAGCGGGAGGCTCACAGATACGCAGTATTTT
-,-,TRBV5-6,TRBJ1-5,CASSSLGSSYQPQHF,TGTGCCAGCAGCTCCCTCGGCTCCTCCTATCAGCCCCAGCATTTT
-,-,TRBV5-1,TRBJ2-3,CASSLAPEGTDTQYF,TGCGCCAGCAGCTTGGCACCGGAAGGGACAGATACGCAGTATTTT
-,-,TRBV28,TRBJ1-2,CASSLNPPTGYGYTF,TGTGCCAGCAGTTTAAATCCCCCCACAGGCTATGGCTACACCTTC
-,-,TRBV7-8,TRBJ2-5,CASSFGVVETQYF,TGTGCCAGCAGCTTCGGCGTTGTGGAGACCCAGTACTTC
-,-,TRBV28,TRBJ2-3,CASSFPLIQPTDTQYF,TGTGCCAGCAGTTTCCCCCTTATACAACCCACAGATACGCAGTATTTT
-,-,TRBV4-1,TRBJ2-1,CASSQYSSYNEQFF,TGCGCCAGCAGCCAGTACTCTAGCTACAATGAGCAGTTCTTC
-,-,TRBV6-5,TRBJ1-6,CASSFREGGNSPLHF,TGTGCCAGCAGTTTCAGGGAGGGCGGTAATTCACCCCTCCACTTT
-,-,TRBV7-3,TRBJ2-2,CASSLILEAGELFF,TGTGCCAGCAGCTTGATCCTAGAGGCCGGGGAGCTGTTTTTT
TRBD2,-,TRBV6-5,TRBJ2-1,CASSYSRLAAYNEQFF,TGTGCCAGCAGTTACTCCAGACTAGCGGCCTACAATGAGCAGTTCTTC
TRBD1,few,TRBV9,TRBJ1-2,CASSVNPGGGYTF,TGTGCCAGCAGCGTAAACCCAGGGGGCGGCTACACCTTC
-,-,TRBV5-1,TRBJ2-2,CASSLGGDTGELFF,TGCGCCAGCAGCTTGGGTGGGGACACCGGGGAGCTGTTTTTT
TRBD1,-,TRBV28,TRBJ1-2,CASSVTGGDSWGYTF,TGTGCCAGCAGTGTGACAGGGGGCGATTCGTGGGGCTACACCTTC
-,-,TRBV7-9,TRBJ2-3,CASSYGLNLYTDTQYF,TGTGCCAGCAGCTACGGGCTTAACCTATACACAGATACGCAGTATTTT
TRBD1,-,TRBV11-3,TRBJ2-2,CASSLHRGRTGELFF,TGTGCCAGCAGCTTACACAGGGGCCGCACCGGGGAGCTGTTTTTT
TRBD1,-,TRBV7-2,TRBJ2-2,CASSERQGAIGELFF,TGTGCCAGCAGCGAGAGACAGGGGGCAATCGGGGAGCTGTTTTTT
TRBD1,few,TRBV19,TRBJ1-5,CASSSQGWAQPQHF,TGTGCCAGTAGTTCACAGGGGTGGGCTCAGCCCCAGCATTTT
-,-,TRBV18,TRBJ1-1,CASSPTENTEAFF,TGTGCCAGCTCACCGACAGAGAACACTGAAGCTTTCTTT
-,-,TRBV18,TRBJ1-2,CASSPSQRQAYGYTF,TGTGCCAGCTCACCCTCCCAACGACAGGCCTATGGCTACACCTTC
TRBD2,-,TRBV4-1,TRBJ2-3,CASSPGGGSTDTQYF,TGCGCCAGCAGCCCCGGGGGGGGGAGCACAGATACGCAGTATTTT
-,few,TRBV28,TRBJ1-6,CASSLQGFLTLHF,TGTGCCAGCAGTTTACAGGGGTTCCTCACCCTCCACTTT
-,-,TRBV18,TRBJ2-7,CASSPEHEQYF,TGTGCCAGCTCTCCTGAACACGAGCAGTACTTC
-,-,TRBV6-1,TRBJ1-4,CASSSRGEKLFF,TGTGCCAGCAGCTCAAGAGGAGAAAAACTGTTTTTT
TRBD2,-,TRBV29-1,TRBJ2-1,CSVGLAGNEQFF,TGCAGCGTGGGACTAGCGGGGAATGAGCAGTTCTTC
TRBD1,few,TRBV6-5,TRBJ2-2,CASSHVRGRDGELFF,TGTGCCAGCTCCCACGTAAGGGGGCGTGACGGGGAGCTGTTTTTT